This T cell receptor beta chain stems from a study of blood T cell repertoires in COVID-19. This CDR3 has 18 amino acids. From germline, CDR1 is SEHNR and CDR2 FQNEAQ (reference sequence). V was shortened by 3 bases and J by 0 bases, with 15 bases between the two germline ends. This table comes from immunoSEQ multiplex PCR, and its TCRdb copy is limited to in-frame clones, with some not included. The repertoire consists of some 66,000 clones, with about 75% occurring once and the leading ten covering about 47%. The V gene is TRBV7-9, the J gene TRBJ2-6; possible D gene TRBD1, 6 bases. Sequencing used peripheral blood. The source is a woman of 80 years or more with acute or convalescent COVID-19. The CDR3 bases are TGTGCCAGCAGCTTGTATGGTAGGGGGACCTCTGGGGCCAACGTCCTGACTTTC. Translation gives CASSLYGRGTSGANVLTF.